The 5 T cell receptor beta chains below all came from one sample that was sequenced in a study of T cell repertoires in cytomegalovirus infection. TCRdb re-analysed the reads in MiXCR, keeping a single row per CDR3 protein. The repertoire holds 310,000 or so distinct CDR3 sequences, with roughly 25% as singletons. The specimen sequenced was PBMCs. Source of these receptors: a human donor in good health (CMV status not recorded). Some clones in this sample may be carry-over from other donors' samples.

The CDR3 reads CASSLSGRGRYEQYF. The CDR3 nucleotides are TGTGCCAGCAGTTTATCTGGCAGGGGCAGATACGAGCAGTACTTC. The J gene is TRBJ2-7, the V gene TRBV27; a weak D match, TRBD1 (6 bases). V was shortened by 0 bases and J by 4 bases, with 13 bases between the two germline ends. CDR1 is MNHEY and CDR2 is SMNVEV in the germline V gene (reference sequence). The CDR3 is made up of 15 amino acids.

This clonotype was detected only a few times. This chain connects TRBV6-4 to TRBJ2-3, with TRBD2 matching 7 bases. V was pared by 0 bases and J by 7 bases, with 10 bases of the junction left unmatched. The CDR3 is made up of 16 amino acids. From germline, CDR1 is MRHNA and CDR2 SNTAGT. The CDR3 loop is CASSDSSGAIMNTQYF. CDR3 coding DNA: TGTGCCAGCAGTGACTCGAGCGGGGCCATCATGAATACGCAGTATTTT.

The J gene is TRBJ2-3, the V gene TRBV12-5; 10 nucleotides align to TRBD1. The V gene's germline CDR1 is LGHNT and CDR2 FRNRAP. J gave up 4 bases and V 1 base, and 5 bases lay outside the gene matches. CDR3 length equals 16 residues. The CDR3 DNA sequence: TGTGCTAGTGGTTTGGCCGGACAGGGGGTAGCAGATACGCAGTATTTT. It yields the protein CASGLAGQGVADTQYF.

This clonotype was picked up many times. V is TRBV28 and J is TRBJ2-7, with 8 bases lining up with TRBD2. The CDR3 covers 19 residues. Looked up from germline, CDR1 is MDHEN and CDR2 is SYDVKM. V was clipped by 2 bases and J by 2 bases; unmatched bases: 17. In nucleotides, the CDR3 is TGTGCCAGCAGTTTAGACCCGACAAAACGCGGGGGGCGCACCTACGAGCAGTACTTC. It specifies CASSLDPTKRGGRTYEQYF.

This clonotype was recorded at least ten times. Sequence at one end of the junction differs from germline and may be a read error. This chain uses TRBV7-2 with TRBJ2-7; tentatively, D is TRBD2 (5 bases). Germline V gene lookup returns CDR1 SGHTA and CDR2 FQGNSA. The CDR3 covers 13 residues. The CDR3 loop is CASRLANSYEQYF. The CDR3 coding sequence is TGTGCCAGCAGGTTAGCGAACTCCTACGAGCAGTACTTC.